This record covers a single TCR beta chain. What it binds is unknown. This sample is part of a study of cytomegalovirus exposure and HLA in healthy donors. PCR used 60 Vbeta primers and 13 Jbeta primers. This table comes from immunoSEQ multiplex PCR, and its TCRdb copy is limited to in-frame clones, with some not included. Among 150,000 to 200,000 clones, about 85% were seen once, and the ten largest hold 1%. Study findings and constraints: In a later analysis, productive TCRs from donors in an Asian-associated ancestry cluster reportedly carried fewer N-insertions than the cohort mean. A later analysis found common viral pathogens apparently linked to several of the most significant clusters. A classifier reportedly called cytomegalovirus status with high sensitivity and specificity. The productive fraction for most TCR beta V segments was about 87% or about 30% in an earlier analysis.

The CDR3 runs to 15 residues. The J gene is TRBJ2-3, the V gene TRBV1; the tabulated D call, TRBD2, remains unverified against the DNA. TRBV1 is assigned pseudogene status. The TCR was taken from a boy aged 2-9 years in good health and CMV-seronegative. The specimen sequenced was PBMCs. CDR3: CTSSQDGGATDTQYF. The CDR3 DNA follows: TGCACCAGCAGCCAAGATGGGGGGGCCACAGATACGCAGTATTTT.